This T cell receptor (beta chain) was documented in a study of graft-versus-host responses after intestinal transplantation. Study overall: Grafts were multivisceral, liver-intestinal, or isolated intestinal.

This clone was detected only once. Its antigen remains unidentified. The length of the CDR3 is 15 residues. V was shortened by 3 bases and J by 4 bases, with 12 bases between the two germline ends. Germline V gives CDR1 MDHEN, CDR2 SYDVKM. General study findings and limits: GvH clones turned up in recipient marrow; some had shown up first in ileum or blood.

TCRdb keeps only in-frame clones here, not all; method: immunoSEQ multiplex PCR. The sample shows around 87,000 clones, around 92% of them seen only once. V is TRBV28 and J is TRBJ1-4; perhaps TRBD1 as D (5 bases). The material was unstimulated CD8+ T cells sorted from spleen or lymph node cells, obtained before transplant. This receptor was obtained from a human donor who was the organ donor for an intestinal transplant. The CDR3 bases are TGTGCCAGCAGTTTCCAGACAGAAATTAATGAAAAACTGTTTTTT. Amino acids: CASSFQTEINEKLFF.